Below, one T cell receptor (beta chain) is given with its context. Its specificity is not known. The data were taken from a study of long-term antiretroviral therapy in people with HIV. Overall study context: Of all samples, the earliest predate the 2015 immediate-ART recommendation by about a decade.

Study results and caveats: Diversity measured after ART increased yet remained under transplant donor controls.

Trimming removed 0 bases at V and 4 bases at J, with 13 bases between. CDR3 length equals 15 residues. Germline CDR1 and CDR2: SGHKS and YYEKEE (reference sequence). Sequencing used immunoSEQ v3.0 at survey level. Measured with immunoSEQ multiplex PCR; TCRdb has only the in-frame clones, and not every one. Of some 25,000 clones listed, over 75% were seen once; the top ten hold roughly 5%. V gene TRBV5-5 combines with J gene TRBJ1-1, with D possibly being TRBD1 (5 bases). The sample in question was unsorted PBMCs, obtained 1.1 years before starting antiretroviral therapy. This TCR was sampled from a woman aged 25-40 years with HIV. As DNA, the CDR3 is TGTGCCAGCAGCTTGGGGGACCAGGGTTTCACTGAAGCTTTCTTT. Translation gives CASSLGDQGFTEAFF.